These 6 T cell receptor beta chains were sequenced from one sample in a study of early stage breast cancer tumors (dated 2017 in TCRdb). The library was produced with the immunoSEQ multiplex PCR assay. TCRdb re-hosts the immuneACCESS table, in-frame sequences only. Its copies lack some clones; in the studies checked, an unresolved V gene accounts for under half of them, and the cause for the rest is not known. Within this sample are some 47,000 clones, with approximately 80% of them counted one time only. The ten largest clones add up to about 1.4% of the sample. The sequencing input was blood. Receptors originate from a person between 45 and 65 years old with breast cancer.

There are a few counts of this clone. V is TRBV18 and J is TRBJ2-7; 15 nucleotides align to TRBD2. The CDR3 runs to 20 residues. Per the germline V gene, CDR1 is KGHSH and CDR2 is LQKENI. The V segment lost 3 bases and the J segment 1 base; nucleotides outside the gene matches: 13. The CDR3 protein is CASSPKGGLAGGPGSYEQYF. CDR3 DNA: TGTGCCAGCTCACCGAAGGGTGGACTAGCGGGAGGGCCGGGATCCTACGAGCAGTACTTC.

The chain links TRBV5-6 to TRBJ1-4; D is ambiguous. The CDR3 has 14 amino acids. V gave up 4 bases and J gave up 3 bases, with 10 bases separating them. Germline-derived CDR1 and CDR2 are SGHDT and YYEEEE. CDR3 amino acids: CASSRRGPNEKLFF. The CDR3 bases are TGTGCCAGCAGCCGACGGGGTCCTAATGAAAAACTGTTTTTT. Supplemented by reference TRBV5-6 and TRBJ1-4, the full variable domain reads DAGVTQSPTHLIKTRGQQVTLRCSPKSGHDTVSWYQQALGQGPQFIFQYYEEEERQRGNFPDRFSGHQFPNYSSELNVNALLLGDSALYLCASSRRGPNEKLFFGSGTQLSVL.

This CDR3 reads CASSHWGEDNEQYF. CDR3 coding DNA: TGTGCCAGCAGCCACTGGGGGGAGGACAACGAGCAGTACTTC. The J gene is TRBJ2-7, the V gene TRBV9; tentative D call: TRBD2 (6 bases). Trimming removed 4 bases from V and 5 bases from J, with 16 bases in between. Germline values: CDR1 SGDLS, CDR2 YYNGEE. The CDR3 loop spans 14 amino acids.

This chain links TRBV9 with TRBJ2-7, with D uncertain. The germline V and J ends were trimmed by 7 bases and 2 bases, with 13 bases remaining between them. CDR3 length: 13 residues. The germline gives CDR1 SGDLS, CDR2 YYNGEE. The CDR3 coding sequence is TGTGCCAGCGCAGTAGCCGACACCTACGAGCAGTACTTC. It is translated as CASAVADTYEQYF.

This chain links TRBV30 with TRBJ2-1; 13 nucleotides match TRBD2. CDR3 length: 15 residues. With V trimmed by 3 bases and J by 4 bases, 3 bases remained unmatched. Germline-derived CDR1 and CDR2 are GTSNPN and SVGIG (reference sequence). The CDR3 bases are TGTGCCTGGAGCCCGGGACTAGCGGGGTACAATGAGCAGTTCTTC. Translated: CAWSPGLAGYNEQFF.

The rearrangement uses TRBV5-5 and TRBJ2-3; D ambiguous. V was trimmed by 3 bases and J by 4 bases, leaving 12 bases between them. Germline V CDR1 and CDR2: SGHKS, YYEKEE (reference sequence). The CDR3 is 14 residues long. Written as DNA, the CDR3 is TGTGCCAGCAGCTATCCTGGTTTGCCAGATACGCAGTATTTT. Translating it yields CASSYPGLPDTQYF.